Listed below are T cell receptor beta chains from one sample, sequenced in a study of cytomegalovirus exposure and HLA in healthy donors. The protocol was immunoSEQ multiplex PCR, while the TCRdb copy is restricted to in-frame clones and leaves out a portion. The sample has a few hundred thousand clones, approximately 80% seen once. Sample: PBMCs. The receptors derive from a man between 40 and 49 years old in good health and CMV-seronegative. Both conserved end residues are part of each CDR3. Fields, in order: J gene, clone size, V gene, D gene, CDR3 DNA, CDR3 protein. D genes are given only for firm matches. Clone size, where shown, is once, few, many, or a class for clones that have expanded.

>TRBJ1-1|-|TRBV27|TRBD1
TGTGCCAGCAGATCCCAGGGGGCCCGGGGCACTGAAGCTTTCTTT
CASRSQGARGTEAFF
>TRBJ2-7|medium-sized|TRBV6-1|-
TGTGCCAGCAGGCCCCTTATCAGGGGGGCCGAGCAGTACTTC
CASRPLIRGAEQYF
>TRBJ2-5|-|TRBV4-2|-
TGTGCCAGCAGCCAAGATCGGCGGGAGACCCAGTACTTC
CASSQDRRETQYF
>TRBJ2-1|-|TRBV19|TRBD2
TGTGCCAGTAGTCTGACTAGCGGGGTCTACAATGAGCAGTTCTTC
CASSLTSGVYNEQFF
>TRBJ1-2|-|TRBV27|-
TGTGCCAGCAGTTTTATCAGGGCTGGTGGCTACACCTTC
CASSFIRAGGYTF
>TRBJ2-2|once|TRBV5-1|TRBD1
TGCGCCAGCGGCCCCCTGGGACAGTTTGCCGGGGAGCTGTTTTTT
CASGPLGQFAGELFF
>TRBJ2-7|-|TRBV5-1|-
TGCGCCAGCACCATGGGGGACATAAACTACGAGCAGTACTTC
CASTMGDINYEQYF
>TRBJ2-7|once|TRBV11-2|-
TGTGCCAGCAGCTCTGGGAGGATCTACGAGCAGTACTTC
CASSSGRIYEQYF
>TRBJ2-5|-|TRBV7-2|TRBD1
TGTGCCAGCAGCTTAAACAGGGGTCGGCAAGAGACCCAGTACTTC
CASSLNRGRQETQYF
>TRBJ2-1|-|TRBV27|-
TGTGCCAGCAGTTTAGTAGCGACAAATGAGCAGTTCTTC
CASSLVATNEQFF